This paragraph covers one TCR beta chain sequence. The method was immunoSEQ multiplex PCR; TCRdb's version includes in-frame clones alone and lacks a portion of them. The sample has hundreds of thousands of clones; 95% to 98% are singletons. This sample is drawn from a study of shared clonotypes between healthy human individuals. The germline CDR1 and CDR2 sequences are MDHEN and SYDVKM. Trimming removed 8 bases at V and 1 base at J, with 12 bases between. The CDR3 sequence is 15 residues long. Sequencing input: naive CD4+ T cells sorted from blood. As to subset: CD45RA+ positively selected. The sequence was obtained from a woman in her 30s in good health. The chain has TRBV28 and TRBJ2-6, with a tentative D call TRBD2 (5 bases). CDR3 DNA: TGTGCCAGCGAGGGTTATTTATCTGGGGCCAACGTCCTGACTTTC. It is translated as CASEGYLSGANVLTF.